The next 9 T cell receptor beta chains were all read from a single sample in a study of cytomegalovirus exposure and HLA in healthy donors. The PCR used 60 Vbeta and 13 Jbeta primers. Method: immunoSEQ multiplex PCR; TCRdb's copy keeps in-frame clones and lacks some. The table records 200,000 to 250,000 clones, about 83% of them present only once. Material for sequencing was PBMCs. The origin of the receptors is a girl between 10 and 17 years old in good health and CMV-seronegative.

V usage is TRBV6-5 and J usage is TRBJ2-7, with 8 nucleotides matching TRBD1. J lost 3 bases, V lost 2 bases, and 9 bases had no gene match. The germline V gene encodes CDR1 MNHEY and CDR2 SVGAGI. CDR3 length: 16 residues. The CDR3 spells CASSYTGTGPIYEQYF. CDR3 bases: TGTGCCAGCAGTTACACCGGGACAGGTCCCATCTACGAGCAGTACTTC.

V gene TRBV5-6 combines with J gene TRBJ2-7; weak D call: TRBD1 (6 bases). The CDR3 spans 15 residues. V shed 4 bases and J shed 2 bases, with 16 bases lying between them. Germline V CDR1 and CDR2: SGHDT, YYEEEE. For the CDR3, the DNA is TGTGCCAGCAGCAATTTCAGGGGTAGGGCCTACGAGCAGTACTTC. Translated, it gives CASSNFRGRAYEQYF.

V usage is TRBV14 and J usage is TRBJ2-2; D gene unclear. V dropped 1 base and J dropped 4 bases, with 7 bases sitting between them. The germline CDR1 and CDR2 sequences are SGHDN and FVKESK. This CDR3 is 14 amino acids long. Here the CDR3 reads CASSQAGFTGELFF. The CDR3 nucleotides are TGTGCCAGCAGCCAAGCAGGATTCACCGGGGAGCTGTTTTTT.

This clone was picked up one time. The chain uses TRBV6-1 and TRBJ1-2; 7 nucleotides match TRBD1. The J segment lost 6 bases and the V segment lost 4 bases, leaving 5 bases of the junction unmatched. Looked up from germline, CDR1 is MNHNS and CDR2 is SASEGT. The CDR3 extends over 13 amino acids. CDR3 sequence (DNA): TGTGCCAGCAGTGGTGGGCAGGGGGATGGCTACACCTTC. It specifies CASSGGQGDGYTF.

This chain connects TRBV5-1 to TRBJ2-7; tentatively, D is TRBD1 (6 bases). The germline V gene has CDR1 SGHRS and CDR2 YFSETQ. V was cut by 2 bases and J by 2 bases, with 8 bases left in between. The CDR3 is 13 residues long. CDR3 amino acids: CASSFGQTYEQYF. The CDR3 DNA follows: TGCGCCAGCAGCTTCGGACAGACCTACGAGCAGTACTTC.

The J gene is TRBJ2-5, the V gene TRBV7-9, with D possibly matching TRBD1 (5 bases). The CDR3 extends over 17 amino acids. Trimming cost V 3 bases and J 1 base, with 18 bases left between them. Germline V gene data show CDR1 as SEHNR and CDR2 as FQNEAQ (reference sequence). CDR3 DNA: TGTGCCAGCAGCTTGGGGCTCTCGGTAGTAGCCCAAGAGACCCAGTACTTC. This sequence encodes CASSLGLSVVAQETQYF.

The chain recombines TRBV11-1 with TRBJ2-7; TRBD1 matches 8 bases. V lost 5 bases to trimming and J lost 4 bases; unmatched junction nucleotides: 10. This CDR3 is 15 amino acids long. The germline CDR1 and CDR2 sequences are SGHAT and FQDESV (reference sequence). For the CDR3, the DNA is TGTGCCAGCAGCCGACACGGAACAGGGGGGTACGAGCAGTACTTC. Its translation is CASSRHGTGGYEQYF.

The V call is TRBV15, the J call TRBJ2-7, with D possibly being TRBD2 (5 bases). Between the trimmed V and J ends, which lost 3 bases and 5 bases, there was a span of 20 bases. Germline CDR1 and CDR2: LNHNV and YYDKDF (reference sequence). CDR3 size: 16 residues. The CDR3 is CATSSPPEGGRDEQYF. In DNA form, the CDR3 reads TGTGCCACCAGCAGTCCCCCCGAGGGCGGCCGCGACGAGCAGTACTTC.

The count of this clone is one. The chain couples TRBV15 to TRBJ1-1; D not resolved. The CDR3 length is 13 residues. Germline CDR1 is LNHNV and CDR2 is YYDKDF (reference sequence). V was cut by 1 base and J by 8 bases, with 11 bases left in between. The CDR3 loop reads CATSRARVTEAFF. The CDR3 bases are TGTGCCACCAGCAGAGCCCGGGTTACGGAAGCTTTCTTT.